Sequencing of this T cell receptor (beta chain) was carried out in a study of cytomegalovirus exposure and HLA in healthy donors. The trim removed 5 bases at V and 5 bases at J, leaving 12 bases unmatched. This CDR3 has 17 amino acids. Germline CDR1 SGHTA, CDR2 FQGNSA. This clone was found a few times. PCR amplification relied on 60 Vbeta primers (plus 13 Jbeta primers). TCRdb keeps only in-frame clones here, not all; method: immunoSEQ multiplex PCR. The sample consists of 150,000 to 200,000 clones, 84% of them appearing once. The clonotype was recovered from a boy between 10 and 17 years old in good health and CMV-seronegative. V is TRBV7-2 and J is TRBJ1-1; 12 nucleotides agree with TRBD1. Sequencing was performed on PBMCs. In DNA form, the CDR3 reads TGTGCCAGCAGCCACCCCGCGGGACAGGGGGCCGGAACTGAAGCTTTCTTT. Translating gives CASSHPAGQGAGTEAFF.